This T cell receptor (beta chain) was observed in a study of tumor-infiltrating lymphocytes in localized non-small cell lung cancer. This clone has only a few counts. Its antigen is not identified. Data came from immunoSEQ multiplex PCR; TCRdb stores just in-frame clones and leaves some out. The table has 15,000 to 17,000 clones, about 75% seen once; the top ten hold about 5.6%. Study-level findings and limits: Different pieces of the same tissue were used for each assay.

This CDR3 contains 18 residues. Trimming cost V 5 bases and J 0 bases, with 17 bases left between them. In germline, CDR1 is LNHDA, CDR2 SQIVND (reference sequence). The chain combines TRBV19 with TRBJ2-6; D might be TRBD1 (6 bases). The sequencing sample was made of lung tumor tissue. This TCR was sampled from a human donor with non-small cell lung cancer. As DNA, the CDR3 is TGTGCCAGTAGTGTCAGCCGACAGGCGAACTCTGGGGCCAACGTCCTGACTTTC. Its protein product is CASSVSRQANSGANVLTF.